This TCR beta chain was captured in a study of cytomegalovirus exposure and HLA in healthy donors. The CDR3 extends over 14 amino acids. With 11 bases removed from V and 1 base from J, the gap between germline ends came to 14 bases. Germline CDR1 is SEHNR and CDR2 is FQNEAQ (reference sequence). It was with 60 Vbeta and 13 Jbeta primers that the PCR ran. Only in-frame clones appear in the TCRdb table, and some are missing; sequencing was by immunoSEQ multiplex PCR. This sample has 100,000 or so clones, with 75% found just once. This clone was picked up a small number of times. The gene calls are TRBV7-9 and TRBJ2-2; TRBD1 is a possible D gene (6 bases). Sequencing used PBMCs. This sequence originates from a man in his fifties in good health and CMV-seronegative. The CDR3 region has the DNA TGTGCCCCGGACAGAGTAATGAACACCGGGGAGCTGTTTTTT. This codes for CAPDRVMNTGELFF. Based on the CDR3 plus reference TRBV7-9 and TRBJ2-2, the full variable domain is DTGVSQNPRHKITKRGQNVTFRCDPISEHNRLYWYRQTLGQGPEFLTYFQNEAQLEKSRLLSDRFSAERPKGSFSTLEIQRTEQGDSAMYLCAPDRVMNTGELFFGEGSRLTVL.